The rows below give T cell receptor beta chains drawn from one sample of a study of blood T cell repertoires in COVID-19. TCRdb's copy holds only in-frame clones and misses some; the assay was immunoSEQ multiplex PCR. The sample carries 250,000 to 350,000 clones, 70% to 90% recorded once. Sequenced: peripheral blood. Receptors originate from a woman between 70 and 85 years old with COVID-19, enrolled during active disease. The conserved cysteine and the conserved F or W are not part of the CDR3 here. A D gene is named only where the DNA matches it firmly.

d_gene,v_gene,j_gene,CDR3aa
-,TRBV6-6,TRBJ2-5,ASRLGETQY
-,TRBV7-6,TRBJ2-7,ASSNGGAYEQY
-,TRBV29-1,TRBJ2-2,SANLVYSGELF
-,TRBV5-1,TRBJ2-4,ASSAANRVAQY
TRBD1,TRBV27,TRBJ2-7,ASSLGQLNEQY
TRBD1,TRBV14,TRBJ1-6,ASSLGTGISLH
-,TRBV7-7,TRBJ2-1,ASSLDWSFNNEQF
-,TRBV2,TRBJ1-5,ASRWDNNQPQH
-,TRBV20-1,TRBJ2-3,SASRGAGNTQY
TRBD1,TRBV15,TRBJ2-5,ATASDRGQETQY
-,TRBV2,TRBJ2-3,ASSGGGTVTDTQY
-,TRBV29-1,TRBJ2-3,SEEGDTDTQY
TRBD1,TRBV19,TRBJ1-2,ASSISGTGGKSYGYT
TRBD2,TRBV5-1,TRBJ2-5,ASSLYGLGGETQY
TRBD1,TRBV18,TRBJ2-5,ASSRDRGQRETQY
-,TRBV2,TRBJ1-6,ASEGDFYNSPLH
TRBD1,TRBV2,TRBJ2-7,ASSDPSSGTGSYEQY
-,TRBV5-1,TRBJ2-7,ASSLEGPANEQY
-,TRBV28,TRBJ2-5,ASSLVGVGETQY
TRBD1,TRBV29-1,TRBJ1-3,SGRQGAENTIY
-,TRBV24-1,TRBJ2-1,ATSDTVQGSVDEQF
TRBD2,TRBV5-8,TRBJ2-5,ASSPGTSGGRMETQY
TRBD2,TRBV2,TRBJ2-1,ASSERVAGSSYNEQF
-,TRBV20-1,TRBJ1-5,SASGGNNQPQH
TRBD1,TRBV28,TRBJ1-1,AAIRGRGNTEAF
-,TRBV9,TRBJ1-1,ASSGGKNTEAF
-,TRBV2,TRBJ1-2,ASSASRRGYGYT
-,TRBV24-1,TRBJ1-2,ATSDTGDGYT
TRBD2,TRBV27,TRBJ2-7,ASSGTSELYEQY
-,TRBV24-1,TRBJ2-2,ATSDFVDTAYTGELF
TRBD1,TRBV6-5,TRBJ1-2,ASSKGQGRNGYT
-,TRBV6-5,TRBJ1-1,ASSYSNRVGAEAF
TRBD1,TRBV7-9,TRBJ1-4,ASRRQGGEKLF
TRBD2,TRBV5-4,TRBJ2-1,ASSFPTGGYNEQF
-,TRBV6-2/TRBV6-3,TRBJ1-5,ASSSRQVGQPQH
-,TRBV5-1,TRBJ1-4,ASAPETGRNEKLF
-,TRBV11-3,TRBJ1-1,ASSPDSMNTEAF
-,TRBV9,TRBJ2-7,ASSAGDAYEQY
-,TRBV19,TRBJ1-2,ASSSQRGDGYT
-,TRBV28,TRBJ1-2,ASSPGGRGYT
TRBD1,TRBV6-1,TRBJ2-7,ASSEVFGTGSYEQY
-,TRBV11-1,TRBJ2-3,ASSPGQFAQY
TRBD1,TRBV29-1,TRBJ2-3,SSMTRPDRGGADTQY
TRBD1,TRBV19,TRBJ2-3,ASSLRTGSTDTQY
-,TRBV7-8,TRBJ1-3,ASSLEGGEGNTIY
TRBD1,TRBV6-1,TRBJ1-2,ASSEVGGSILSLNYGYT
-,TRBV7-6,TRBJ2-7,ASSYSSSYEQY
TRBD1,TRBV19,TRBJ1-5,ASTTQGNQPQH
-,TRBV7-2,TRBJ1-5,ASSLATPGPQH
-,TRBV6-1,TRBJ1-2,ASSEAHPGGYGYT
TRBD1,TRBV6-4,TRBJ1-4,ASSEQPQGATNEKLF
TRBD2,TRBV7-2,TRBJ2-3,ASSAIAGVDTQY
-,TRBV19,TRBJ2-3,ASSTRSRDTQY
-,TRBV27,TRBJ1-1,ASSLLTQGQAF